One sample yielded the 16 T cell receptor beta chains listed below, sequenced in a study of OX40 agonist ivuxolimab in advanced cancers. Clones were read by immunoSEQ multiplex PCR, and TCRdb kept only the in-frame ones, dropping some. The sample includes about 100,000 clones, 90% of them seen just once. This specimen consisted of CD4+ or CD8+ T cells sorted from blood, obtained in a trial of the OX40 agonist ivuxolimab. These TCRs come from an adult with an advanced solid tumor such as melanoma, head and neck, liver or kidney cancer.

The chain uses TRBV28 and TRBJ1-5; D is uncertain. Germline lookup yields CDR1 MDHEN and CDR2 SYDVKM. The CDR3 runs 14 residues. The ends were cut back, 5 bases at V and 3 bases at J, with 11 bases in the middle. CDR3 region: CASSPPGDNQPQHF. DNA of the CDR3: TGTGCCAGCAGTCCCCCGGGAGACAATCAGCCCCAGCATTTT.

This sequence joins TRBV5-6 and TRBJ2-7; 10 bases match TRBD1. CDR3 size: 14 residues. Germline values: CDR1 SGHDT, CDR2 YYEEEE. V was clipped by 3 bases and J by 2 bases; unmatched bases: 2. The CDR3 DNA reads as TGTGCCAGCAGCTGGGGACAGGGGACCTACGAGCAGTACTTC. This encodes CASSWGQGTYEQYF.

This chain links TRBV2 with TRBJ2-1; 11 nucleotides align to TRBD2. V dropped 5 bases and J dropped 6; count of bases not matched to a gene: 6. CDR1 and CDR2 (germline): SNHLY, FYNNEI. The CDR3 is made up of 15 amino acids. The CDR3: CASSPLAGVGNEQFF. The CDR3 DNA reads TGTGCCAGCAGTCCACTAGCGGGAGTAGGCAATGAGCAGTTCTTC.

J is TRBJ1-3 and V is TRBV4-2; no reliable D call. The germline V gene encodes CDR1 LGHNA and CDR2 YNFKEQ. The length of the CDR3 is 16 residues. V was trimmed by 1 base and J by 4 bases, leaving 14 bases between them. The CDR3 region has the DNA TGTGCCAGCAGCCAAGGGACCGTTCTGGGGGGAAACACCATATATTTT. It specifies CASSQGTVLGGNTIYF.

This chain uses TRBV11-2 with TRBJ2-3; TRBD2 matches 13 bases. V lost 5 bases, J lost 3 bases, and 5 bases stayed unmatched. Germline-derived CDR1 and CDR2 are SGHAT and FQNNGV. The CDR3 has 16 amino acids. DNA of the CDR3: TGTGCCAGCAGCAGACAACTAGCGGGGGGGACAGATACGCAGTATTTT. Protein: CASSRQLAGGTDTQYF.

This chain joins TRBV19 and TRBJ1-3, with a tentative D call TRBD1 (5 bases). The CDR3 loop spans 16 amino acids. The V and J ends lost 4 bases and 0 bases respectively, with 13 bases between them. Germline CDR1 and CDR2: LNHDA and SQIVND (reference sequence). DNA of the CDR3: TGTGCCAGTAGTACCCCCCAAGGGGCCTCTGGAAACACCATATATTTT. This translates into CASSTPQGASGNTIYF.

This chain joins TRBV6-6 and TRBJ2-3; TRBD2 aligns across 12 bases. V was pared by 5 bases and J by 4 bases, with 7 bases of the junction left unmatched. Germline V gives CDR1 MNHNY, CDR2 SVGAGI (reference sequence). The CDR3 is made up of 16 amino acids. This CDR3 is CASSARLAGAADTQYF. The CDR3, as DNA: TGTGCCAGCAGTGCCAGACTAGCGGGAGCTGCAGATACGCAGTATTTT.

Remarks on this clone: The same CDR3 is also encoded by other DNA sequences in this sample. V and J are TRBV7-9 and TRBJ1-1; D unclear. Per the germline V gene, CDR1 is SEHNR and CDR2 is FQNEAQ (reference sequence). V dropped 5 bases and J dropped 1 base, with 11 bases sitting between them. The CDR3 consists of 14 residues. The CDR3: CASSAGRENTEAFF. In DNA form, the CDR3 reads TGTGCCAGCAGCGCCGGACGGGAGAACACTGAAGCTTTCTTT.

The chain is built from TRBV6-6 and TRBJ2-7; D is uncertain. Germline CDR1 MNHNY, CDR2 SVGAGI (reference sequence). This CDR3 region has 15 residues. The V end was cut by 0 bases, the J end by 5 bases, with 14 bases between. CDR3 amino acids: CASSYSRRADHEQYF. CDR3 nucleotides: TGTGCCAGCAGTTACTCGCGAAGGGCTGACCACGAGCAGTACTTC.

The V call is TRBV5-6, the J call TRBJ1-2; TRBD1 matches 9 bases. This CDR3 spans 14 amino acids. Germline trimming cut 0 bases from V and 3 bases from J; bases unmatched to any gene: 0. The germline CDR1 and CDR2 sequences are SGHDT and YYEEEE. CDR3 loop: CASSLGQGDYGYTF. CDR3 DNA: TGTGCCAGCAGCTTGGGACAGGGGGACTATGGCTACACCTTC.

The chain couples TRBV18 to TRBJ2-3; 13 bases line up with TRBD2. Looked up from germline, CDR1 is KGHSH and CDR2 is LQKENI. Trimming at V came to 0 bases and at J to 4 bases, leaving 4 bases not matched to a gene. This CDR3 is built from 17 residues. The CDR3 sequence: CASSPPGGTSGADTQYF. The CDR3 bases are TGTGCCAGCTCACCACCGGGTGGGACTAGCGGGGCAGATACGCAGTATTTT.

V and J are TRBV19 and TRBJ1-4, with D hard to call. The V end lost 3 bases, the J end lost 2 bases, and 13 bases lay between the germline ends. Germline CDR1 and CDR2: LNHDA and SQIVND (reference sequence). The CDR3 is 16 amino acids. CDR3 bases: TGTGCCAGTAGTATGATACCGCAACCTACTAATGAAAAACTGTTTTTT. It translates to CASSMIPQPTNEKLFF.

The chain is built from TRBV5-1 and TRBJ2-3, with TRBD1 matching 8 bases. CDR3 length: 13 residues. Germline CDR1 reads SGHRS; CDR2 reads YFSETQ. Unmatched junction bases numbered 3, after V lost 4 bases and J lost 5 bases. The CDR3 sequence is CASSADREDTQYF. In DNA form, the CDR3 reads TGCGCCAGCAGCGCGGACAGGGAAGATACGCAGTATTTT.

Written as DNA, the CDR3 is TGTGCCAGCAGCACACAGGGAATGGACTATGGCTACACCTTC. Amino acids: CASSTQGMDYGYTF. J is TRBJ1-2 and V is TRBV4-2; D is perhaps TRBD1 (6 bases). The CDR3 spans 14 residues. Per germline, CDR1 LGHNA and CDR2 YNFKEQ. The V end was cut by 5 bases, the J end by 3 bases, with 13 bases between.

V usage is TRBV6-5 and J usage is TRBJ2-2, with 8 bases fitting TRBD2. CDR3 length: 15 residues. Germline values: CDR1 MNHEY, CDR2 SVGAGI. J was trimmed by 6 bases and V by 6 bases; bases with no gene match: 9. Here the CDR3 reads CASRAIAGRPGELFF. DNA for the CDR3: TGTGCCAGCAGGGCGATAGCGGGAAGGCCCGGGGAGCTGTTTTTT.

The chain recombines TRBV5-1 with TRBJ1-1; D unclear. Germline values: CDR1 SGHRS, CDR2 YFSETQ. With 2 bases removed from V and 1 base from J, the gap between germline ends came to 12 bases. CDR3 length: 15 amino acids. CDR3 sequence (DNA): TGCGCCAGCAGCTTTTGGGCAGCTAAGAACACTGAAGCTTTCTTT. This encodes CASSFWAAKNTEAFF. Supplemented by reference TRBV5-1 and TRBJ1-1, the full variable domain reads KAGVTQTPRYLIKTRGQQVTLSCSPISGHRSVSWYQQTPGQGLQFLFEYFSETQRNKGNFPGRFSGRQFSNSRSEMNVSTLELGDSALYLCASSFWAAKNTEAFFGQGTRLTVV.